This T cell receptor beta chain was found in a study of identifying expanded T cells in peripheral blood. This clone is a singleton in its sample. Clones were sequenced by immunoSEQ multiplex PCR, and TCRdb holds only the in-frame ones, with some missing. The table includes around 100,000 clones, around nine tenths detected once. Germline CDR1 SNHLY, CDR2 FYNNEI. The ends were cut back, 3 bases at V and 6 bases at J, with 13 bases in the middle. This CDR3 has 14 residues. Healthy donors had no documented immune events, such as infections, while sampled. The rearrangement joins TRBV2 to TRBJ2-3; D unresolved. The receptor was isolated from a person between 18 and 69 years old in good health. The sequenced sample was blood. This CDR3 reads CASSERESPDTQYF. The CDR3 DNA reads as TGTGCCAGCAGTGAGAGAGAGTCCCCTGATACGCAGTATTTT.